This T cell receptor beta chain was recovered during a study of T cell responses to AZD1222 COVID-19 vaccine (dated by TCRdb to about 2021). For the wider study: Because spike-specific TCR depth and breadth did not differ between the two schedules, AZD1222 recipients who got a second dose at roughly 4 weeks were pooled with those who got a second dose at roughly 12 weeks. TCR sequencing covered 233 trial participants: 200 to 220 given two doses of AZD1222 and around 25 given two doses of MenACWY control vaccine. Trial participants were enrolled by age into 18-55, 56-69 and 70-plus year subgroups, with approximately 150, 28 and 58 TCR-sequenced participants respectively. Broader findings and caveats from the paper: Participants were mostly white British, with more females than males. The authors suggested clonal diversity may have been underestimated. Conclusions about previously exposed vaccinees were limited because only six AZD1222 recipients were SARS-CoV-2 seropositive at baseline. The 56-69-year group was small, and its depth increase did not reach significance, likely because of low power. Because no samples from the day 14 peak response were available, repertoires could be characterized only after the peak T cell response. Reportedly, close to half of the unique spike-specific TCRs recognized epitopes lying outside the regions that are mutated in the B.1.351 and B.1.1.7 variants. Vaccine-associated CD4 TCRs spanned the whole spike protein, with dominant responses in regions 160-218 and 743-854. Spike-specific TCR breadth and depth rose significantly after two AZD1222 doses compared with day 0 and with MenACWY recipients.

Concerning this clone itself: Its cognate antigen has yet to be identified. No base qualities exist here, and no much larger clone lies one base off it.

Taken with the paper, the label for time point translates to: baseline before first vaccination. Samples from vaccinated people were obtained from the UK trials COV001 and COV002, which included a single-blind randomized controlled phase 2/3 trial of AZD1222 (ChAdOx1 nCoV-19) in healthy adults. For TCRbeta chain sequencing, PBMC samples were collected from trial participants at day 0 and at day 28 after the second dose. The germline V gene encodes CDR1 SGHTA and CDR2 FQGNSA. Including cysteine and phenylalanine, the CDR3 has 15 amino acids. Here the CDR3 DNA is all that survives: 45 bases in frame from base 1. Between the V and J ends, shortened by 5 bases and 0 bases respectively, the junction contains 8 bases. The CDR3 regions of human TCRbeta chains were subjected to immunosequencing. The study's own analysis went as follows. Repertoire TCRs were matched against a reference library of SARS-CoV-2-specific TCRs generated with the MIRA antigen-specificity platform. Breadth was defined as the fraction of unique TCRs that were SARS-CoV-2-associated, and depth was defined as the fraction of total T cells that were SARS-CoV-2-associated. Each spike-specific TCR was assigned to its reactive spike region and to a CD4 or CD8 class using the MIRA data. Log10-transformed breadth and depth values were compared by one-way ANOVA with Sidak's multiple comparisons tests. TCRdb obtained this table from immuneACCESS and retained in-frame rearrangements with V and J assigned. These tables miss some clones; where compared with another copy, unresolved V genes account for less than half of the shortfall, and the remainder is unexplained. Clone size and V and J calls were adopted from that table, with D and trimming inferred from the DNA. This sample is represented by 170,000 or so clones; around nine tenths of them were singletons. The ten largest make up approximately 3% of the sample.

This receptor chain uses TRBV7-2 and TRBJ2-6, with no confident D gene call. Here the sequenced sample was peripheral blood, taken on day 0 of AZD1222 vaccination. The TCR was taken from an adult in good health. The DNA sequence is TGTGCCAGCAGCATCGACGGCTCTGGGGCCAACGTCCTGACTTTC. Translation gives CASSIDGSGANVLTF.